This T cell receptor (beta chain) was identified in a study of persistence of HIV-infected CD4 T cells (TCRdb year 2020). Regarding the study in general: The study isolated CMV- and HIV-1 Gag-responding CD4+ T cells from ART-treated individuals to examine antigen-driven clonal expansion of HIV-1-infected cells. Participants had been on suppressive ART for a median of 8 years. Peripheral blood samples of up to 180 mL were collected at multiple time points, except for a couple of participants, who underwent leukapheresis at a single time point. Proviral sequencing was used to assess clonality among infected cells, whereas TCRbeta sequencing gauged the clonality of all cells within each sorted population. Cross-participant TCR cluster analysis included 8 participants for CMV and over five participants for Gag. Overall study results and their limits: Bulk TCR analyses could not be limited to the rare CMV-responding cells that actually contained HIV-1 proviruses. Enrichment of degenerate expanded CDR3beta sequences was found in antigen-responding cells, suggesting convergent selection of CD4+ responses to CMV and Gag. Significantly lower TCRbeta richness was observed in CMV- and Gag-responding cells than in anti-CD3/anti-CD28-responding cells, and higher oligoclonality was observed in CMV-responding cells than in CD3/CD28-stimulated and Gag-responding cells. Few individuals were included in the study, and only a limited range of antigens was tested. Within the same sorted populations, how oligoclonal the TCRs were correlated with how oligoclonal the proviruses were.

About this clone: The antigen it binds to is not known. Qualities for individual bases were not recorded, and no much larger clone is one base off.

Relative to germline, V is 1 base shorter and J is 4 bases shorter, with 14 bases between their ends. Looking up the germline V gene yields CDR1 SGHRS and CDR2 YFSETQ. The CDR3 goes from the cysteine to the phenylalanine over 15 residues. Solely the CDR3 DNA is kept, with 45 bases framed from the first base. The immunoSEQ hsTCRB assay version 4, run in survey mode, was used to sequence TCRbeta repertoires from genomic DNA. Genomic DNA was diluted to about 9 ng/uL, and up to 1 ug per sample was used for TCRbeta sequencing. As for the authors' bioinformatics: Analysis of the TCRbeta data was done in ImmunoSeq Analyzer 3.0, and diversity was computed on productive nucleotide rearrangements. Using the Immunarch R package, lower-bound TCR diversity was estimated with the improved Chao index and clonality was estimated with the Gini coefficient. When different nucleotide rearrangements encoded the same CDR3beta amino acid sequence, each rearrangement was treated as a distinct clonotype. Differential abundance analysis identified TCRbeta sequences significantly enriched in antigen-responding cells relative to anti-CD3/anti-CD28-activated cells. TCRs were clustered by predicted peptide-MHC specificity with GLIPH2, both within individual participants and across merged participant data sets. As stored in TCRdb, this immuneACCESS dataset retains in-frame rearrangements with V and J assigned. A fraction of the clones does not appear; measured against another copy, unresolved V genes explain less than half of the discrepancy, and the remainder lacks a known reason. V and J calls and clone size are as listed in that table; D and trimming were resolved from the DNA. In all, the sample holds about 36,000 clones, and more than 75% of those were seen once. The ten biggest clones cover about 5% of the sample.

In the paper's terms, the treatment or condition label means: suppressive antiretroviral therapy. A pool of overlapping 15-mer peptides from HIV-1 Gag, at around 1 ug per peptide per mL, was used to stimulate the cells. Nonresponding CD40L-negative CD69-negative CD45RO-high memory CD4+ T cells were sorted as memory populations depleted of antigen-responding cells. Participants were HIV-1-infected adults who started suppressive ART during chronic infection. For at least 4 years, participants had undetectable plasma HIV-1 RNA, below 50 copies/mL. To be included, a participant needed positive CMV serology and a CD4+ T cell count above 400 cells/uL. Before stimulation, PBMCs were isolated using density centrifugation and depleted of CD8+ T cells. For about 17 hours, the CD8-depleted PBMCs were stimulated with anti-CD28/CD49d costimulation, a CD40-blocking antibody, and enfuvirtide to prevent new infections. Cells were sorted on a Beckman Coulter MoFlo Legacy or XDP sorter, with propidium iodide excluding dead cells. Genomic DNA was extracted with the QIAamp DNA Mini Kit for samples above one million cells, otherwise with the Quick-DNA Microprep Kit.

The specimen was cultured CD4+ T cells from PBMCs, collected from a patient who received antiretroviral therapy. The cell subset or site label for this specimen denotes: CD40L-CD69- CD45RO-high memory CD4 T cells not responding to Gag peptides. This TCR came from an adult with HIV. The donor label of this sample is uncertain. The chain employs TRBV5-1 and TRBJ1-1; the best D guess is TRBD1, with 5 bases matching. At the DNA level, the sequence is TGCGCCAGCAGCTTGATCCGGGGCGGTGGCACTGAAGCTTTCTTT. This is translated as CASSLIRGGGTEAFF.